These 30 T cell receptor beta chains originate from one sample sequenced in a study of long-term antiretroviral therapy in people with HIV. Investigators performed immunoSEQ version v3.0 at survey level. Sequenced by immunoSEQ multiplex PCR; TCRdb stores in-frame clones only, minus some. The sample lists some 17,000 clones, approximately 84% occurring once. This material consisted of unsorted PBMCs, taken 1.2 years before starting antiretroviral therapy. These receptors came from a man aged 25 to 45 with HIV.

This CDR3 is CASSLGLAGAYNEQFF. The DNA for the CDR3 is TGCGCCAGCAGCCTCGGACTAGCGGGGGCGTACAATGAGCAGTTCTTC. This chain links TRBV5-1 with TRBJ2-1; 13 nucleotides agree with TRBD2. Germline CDR1 is SGHRS and CDR2 is YFSETQ. V dropped 4 bases and J dropped 4; count of bases not matched to a gene: 5. This CDR3 is 16 amino acids long.

The V call is TRBV2, the J call TRBJ2-5; TRBD2 matches at 10 bases. With V trimmed by 6 bases and J by 4 bases, 11 bases remained unmatched. Germline CDR1 SNHLY, CDR2 FYNNEI. The CDR3 extends over 16 amino acids. CDR3 in amino acids: CASSLGLAEIGETQYF. The CDR3, as DNA: TGTGCCAGCAGCTTAGGACTAGCGGAAATTGGAGAGACCCAGTACTTC.

The genes are TRBV5-1 and TRBJ2-7; the D call may be TRBD1 or TRBD2 (5 bases each). The germline gives CDR1 SGHRS, CDR2 YFSETQ. V lost 4 bases to trimming and J lost 5 bases, with 19 bases between them. This CDR3 spans 15 amino acids. CDR3 sequence: CASSRGGRGIDEQYF. CDR3 nucleotide sequence: TGCGCCAGCAGCCGGGGTGGTAGGGGAATCGACGAGCAGTACTTC.

The J gene is TRBJ2-1, the V gene TRBV15; no clear D. The CDR3 sequence is 14 residues long. Per germline, CDR1 LNHNV and CDR2 YYDKDF (reference sequence). V lost 4 bases to trimming and J lost 7 bases, with 14 bases between them. CDR3 sequence (DNA): TGTGCCACCAGCAACCCGTCCCTGGGGAATGAGCAGTTCTTC. Its translation is CATSNPSLGNEQFF.

The J gene is TRBJ1-2, the V gene TRBV19; perhaps TRBD1 as D (6 bases). In germline, CDR1 is LNHDA, CDR2 SQIVND (reference sequence). Trimming left V 4 bases short and J 4 bases short, with 13 bases between. This CDR3 contains 14 residues. Here the CDR3 reads CASSNTGSSYGYTF. Here the CDR3 DNA reads TGTGCCAGTAGTAATACAGGGTCTTCCTATGGCTACACCTTC.

The V gene is TRBV7-3, the J gene TRBJ2-1; 7 bases align to TRBD2. V gave up 3 bases and J gave up 8 bases; unmatched junction bases: 10. The CDR3 length is 15 residues. Germline V gives CDR1 SGHTA, CDR2 FQGTGA. The CDR3 DNA reads TGTGCCAGCAGCTTCCTAGGACTAGATAGGGATGAGCAGTTCTTC. Its translation is CASSFLGLDRDEQFF.

The chain has TRBV29-1 and TRBJ1-3, with TRBD1 as a possible D gene (5 bases). CDR1 is SQVTM, CDR2 ANQGSEA, per germline. Deletions cut 2 bases from V and 0 bases from J, with 8 bases between. The CDR3 length is 14 residues. The CDR3, as DNA: TGCAGCGTTGAATCGGGGCTCTCTGGAAACACCATATATTTT. Translating gives CSVESGLSGNTIYF.

The chain carries TRBV19 and TRBJ2-7; no definite D call. CDR1 and CDR2 from the germline V gene are LNHDA and SQIVND (reference sequence). Trimming shortened V by 10 bases and J by 4 bases, and 23 bases separated the two germline ends. The CDR3 runs 15 residues. The CDR3 is CATSSEFWMRYEQYF. CDR3 coding DNA: TGTGCCACCTCTTCTGAGTTTTGGATGCGATACGAGCAGTACTTC.

Of note for this clone: Sequence at one end of the junction differs from germline and may be a read error. The CDR3 DNA is TGTGCCAGCAGCGCCGAGATGAGGGGGCTATTCTTC. It encodes CASSAEMRGLFF. The rearrangement uses TRBV7-8 and TRBJ2-7; TRBD1 agrees at 7 bases. Per germline, CDR1 SGHVS and CDR2 FQNEAQ. This CDR3 is built from 12 residues.

V usage is TRBV29-1 and J usage is TRBJ2-7; D perhaps matches TRBD1 (6 bases). Germline CDR1 SQVTM, CDR2 ANQGSEA. V was pared by 7 bases and J by 5 bases, with 12 bases between. This CDR3 comprises 11 residues. The CDR3 reads CSAERGNEQYF. CDR3 in DNA: TGCAGCGCCGAAAGGGGGAACGAGCAGTACTTC.

The gene calls are TRBV5-5 and TRBJ1-4; no clear D gene. V lost 0 bases and J 4 bases, leaving 7 bases between the germline ends. The CDR3 runs to 14 residues. Germline V lookup: CDR1 SGHKS, CDR2 YYEKEE (reference sequence). CDR3 nucleotides: TGTGCCAGCAGCTTGGATCATCATAATGAAAAACTGTTTTTT. Encoded protein: CASSLDHHNEKLFF.

J is TRBJ2-3 and V is TRBV7-9; D may match TRBD1 or TRBD2 (5 bases each). V shed 0 bases and J shed 4 bases, with 11 bases lying between them. The CDR3 spans 15 residues. Germline lookup yields CDR1 SEHNR and CDR2 FQNEAQ (reference sequence). This CDR3 reads CASSLAGTGSDTQYF. DNA for the CDR3: TGTGCCAGCAGCTTAGCCGGGACGGGGTCAGATACGCAGTATTTT.

CDR3 loop: CASSLEPGPTPAFF. CDR3 sequence (DNA): TGTGCCAGCTCCCTAGAACCGGGACCTACACCCGCTTTCTTT. This chain joins TRBV6-5 and TRBJ1-1, with a weak D call TRBD1 (5 bases). With 8 bases removed from V and 11 bases from J, the gap between germline ends came to 24 bases. CDR3 length equals 14 residues. Germline assignment: CDR1 MNHEY and CDR2 SVGAGI.

This clone occurred a few times. This sequence joins TRBV11-1 and TRBJ2-7, with 7 bases aligning to TRBD1. Germline V gene sequence: CDR1 SGHAT, CDR2 FQDESV (reference sequence). The CDR3 has 13 amino acids. With V trimmed by 6 bases and J by 2 bases, 4 bases remained unmatched. CDR3 residues: CASRRQGTYEQYF. CDR3 DNA sequence: TGTGCCAGCAGGAGACAGGGAACCTACGAGCAGTACTTC.

The V gene is TRBV30, the J gene TRBJ1-3, with TRBD1 matching over 9 bases. There are 14 residues in the CDR3. CDR1 is GTSNPN, CDR2 SVGIG, per germline (reference sequence). V shed 5 bases, J shed 3 bases, and the junction held 5 bases outside the gene matches. CDR3 nucleotide sequence: TGTGCCTGGGTGACAGGGGGTAATGGAAACACCATATATTTT. This codes for CAWVTGGNGNTIYF. Complete variable domain (other parts from reference TRBV30 and TRBJ1-3): SQTIHQWPATLVQPVGSPLSLECTVEGTSNPNLYWYRQAAGRGLQLLFYSVGIGQISSEVPQNLSASRPQDRQFILSSKKLLLSDSGFYLCAWVTGGNGNTIYFGEGSWLTVV.

The chain has TRBV6-6 and TRBJ1-1; 7 bases map to TRBD1. This CDR3 has 14 amino acids. Germline-derived CDR1 and CDR2 are MNHNY and SVGAGI (reference sequence). With 2 bases clipped from V and 7 bases from J, the junction kept 7 bases outside the gene matches. For the CDR3, the DNA is TGTGCCAGCAGTTACAGGGGGCAGGGAGGTGAAGCTTTCTTT. Its translation: CASSYRGQGGEAFF.

The chain recombines TRBV7-8 with TRBJ2-7, with TRBD2 matching 7 bases. The CDR3 sequence is 14 residues long. The germline CDR1 and CDR2 sequences are SGHVS and FQNEAQ. V was clipped by 8 bases and J by 3 bases; unmatched bases: 10. The CDR3 DNA sequence: TGTGCCAGCGCTAGGGGACTACTCGTCTACGAGCAGTACTTC. Its protein is CASARGLLVYEQYF.

The CDR3 sequence is CASSQGGAGYEQYF. The CDR3 nucleotides are TGTGCCAGCAGCCAAGGCGGGGCAGGCTACGAGCAGTACTTC. The rearrangement uses TRBV4-2 and TRBJ2-7; perhaps TRBD2 as D (6 bases). Deletions cut 1 base from V and 3 bases from J, with 10 bases between. CDR1 is LGHNA, CDR2 YNFKEQ, per germline. The CDR3 is made up of 14 amino acids.

This chain joins TRBV6-5 and TRBJ2-7; 9 positions agree with TRBD2. This CDR3 comprises 13 residues. Germline CDR1 is MNHEY and CDR2 is SVGAGI. The V and J ends lost 6 bases and 6 bases, in that order; junction bases with no gene match: 6. The CDR3 protein is CASRREGGSEQYF. The CDR3 DNA reads TGTGCCAGCAGGCGGGAGGGGGGTTCCGAGCAGTACTTC.

The V call is TRBV27, the J call TRBJ1-5; 9 bases fit TRBD1. The CDR3 runs to 14 residues. J lost 6 bases, V lost 4 bases, and 4 bases had no gene match. CDR1 is MNHEY and CDR2 is SMNVEV in the germline V gene (reference sequence). The CDR3 bases are TGTGCCAGCAGTTCCACAGGGGGCGGTCAGCCCCAGCATTTT. It codes for CASSSTGGGQPQHF.

V usage is TRBV28 and J usage is TRBJ1-3, with D tentatively TRBD1 (5 bases). The CDR3 runs 15 residues. V was trimmed by 5 bases and J by 2 bases, leaving 13 bases between them. Looked up from germline, CDR1 is MDHEN and CDR2 is SYDVKM. The CDR3 sequence is CASSQTGPPGNTIYF. CDR3 sequence (DNA): TGTGCCAGCAGTCAGACGGGGCCCCCTGGAAACACCATATATTTT.

This chain's CDR3 is CASSPSLGAGGRETQYF. DNA of the CDR3: TGTGCCAGCAGCCCCAGCTTGGGGGCGGGAGGTAGAGAGACCCAGTACTTC. This chain uses TRBV7-2 with TRBJ2-5, with 8 bases matching TRBD2. V lost 5 bases, J lost 4 bases, and 15 bases stayed unmatched. The CDR3 is made up of 17 amino acids. The germline V gene encodes CDR1 SGHTA and CDR2 FQGNSA.

The rearrangement uses TRBV19 and TRBJ1-2; weak D call: TRBD1 (6 bases). The CDR3 consists of 13 residues. Trimming removed 5 bases at V and 7 bases at J, with 14 bases between. The germline V gene has CDR1 LNHDA and CDR2 SQIVND (reference sequence). In DNA form, the CDR3 reads TGTGCCAGTAGTTCCAACCGACAGGCTGGCTACACCTTC. Protein sequence: CASSSNRQAGYTF.

The chain is built from TRBV18 and TRBJ1-4; the match to TRBD1 covers 7 bases. CDR3 length equals 14 residues. Germline CDR1 KGHSH, CDR2 LQKENI. V lost 6 bases and J lost 3; bases outside the gene matches: 4. CDR3 region: CASSLDRANEKLFF. In nucleotides, the CDR3 is TGTGCCAGCTCCCTCGACAGGGCTAATGAAAAACTGTTTTTT.

The V and J genes are TRBV6-1 and TRBJ1-5, with D unclear. V lost 7 bases and J lost 0, with 7 bases in between. The CDR3 covers 13 residues. CDR1 MNHNS and CDR2 SASEGT come from the germline V gene. This CDR3 reads CASTAYSNQPQHF. The CDR3 DNA follows: TGTGCCAGCACGGCATATAGCAATCAGCCCCAGCATTTT.

The J gene is TRBJ2-1, the V gene TRBV29-1; D might be TRBD2 (6 bases). With 2 bases removed from V and 0 bases from J, the gap between germline ends came to 8 bases. This CDR3 region has 14 residues. Germline lookup yields CDR1 SQVTM and CDR2 ANQGSEA. The CDR3 loop is CSVELASSYNEQFF. CDR3 in DNA: TGCAGCGTTGAACTAGCGAGCTCCTACAATGAGCAGTTCTTC.

The chain has TRBV6-6 and TRBJ1-3; no clear D. The germline V and J ends were trimmed by 6 bases and 4 bases, with 16 bases remaining between them. Germline values: CDR1 MNHNY, CDR2 SVGAGI (reference sequence). The CDR3 contains 15 residues. The CDR3 sequence is CASSVLQPAGNTIYF. CDR3 DNA: TGTGCCAGCAGCGTCTTACAACCGGCCGGAAACACCATATATTTT.

The J gene is TRBJ1-4, the V gene TRBV13; TRBD1 is a possible D gene (6 bases). CDR1 and CDR2 (germline): PRHDT, FYEKMQ (reference sequence). V was pared by 8 bases and J by 8 bases, with 15 bases between. The CDR3 consists of 13 residues. The CDR3 region is CASRRGATEKLFF. The CDR3 DNA follows: TGTGCCAGCCGTAGGGGGGCGACCGAAAAACTGTTTTTT.

The rearrangement links TRBV19 to TRBJ2-5, with 11 bases aligning to TRBD2. V trimming: 5 bases; J trimming: 5 bases; junction bases outside the gene matches: 13. This CDR3 has 17 amino acids. Looked up from germline, CDR1 is LNHDA and CDR2 is SQIVND (reference sequence). This CDR3 is CASSYRLAGPSLETQYF. The DNA of the CDR3 is TGTGCCAGTAGTTATCGACTAGCGGGGCCGTCCCTGGAGACCCAGTACTTC.

The chain links TRBV11-2 to TRBJ2-2, with 9 bases matching TRBD2. CDR3 length equals 16 residues. Germline CDR1 reads SGHAT; CDR2 reads FQNNGV. Unmatched junction bases numbered 7, after V lost 6 bases and J lost 2 bases. DNA for the CDR3: TGTGCCAGCAGTCTAGGCGGGGGGGACAACACCGGGGAGCTGTTTTTT. Translating it yields CASSLGGGDNTGELFF.